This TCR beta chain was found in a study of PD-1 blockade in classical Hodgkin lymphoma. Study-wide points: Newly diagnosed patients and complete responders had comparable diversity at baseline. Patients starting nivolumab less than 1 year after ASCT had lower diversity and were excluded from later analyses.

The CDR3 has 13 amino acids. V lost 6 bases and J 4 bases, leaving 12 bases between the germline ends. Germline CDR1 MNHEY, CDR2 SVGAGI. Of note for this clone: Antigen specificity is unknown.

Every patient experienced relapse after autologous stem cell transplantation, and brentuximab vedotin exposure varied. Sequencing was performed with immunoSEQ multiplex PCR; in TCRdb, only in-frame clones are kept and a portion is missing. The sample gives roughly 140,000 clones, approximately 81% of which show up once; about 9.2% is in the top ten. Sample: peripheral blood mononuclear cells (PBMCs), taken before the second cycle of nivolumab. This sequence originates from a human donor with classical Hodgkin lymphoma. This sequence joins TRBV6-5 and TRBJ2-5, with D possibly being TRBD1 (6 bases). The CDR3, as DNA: TGTGCCAGCAGCTGGGACAACAGAGAGACCCAGTACTTC. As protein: CASSWDNRETQYF.